One and the same sample provided the 14 T cell receptor beta chains below, sequenced in a study of PD-L1 blockade in urothelial cancer. As to time point: pretreatment peripheral blood. Assay: immunoSEQ multiplex PCR; the TCRdb copy retains only in-frame clones and omits some. The sample includes 55,000 to 75,000 clones, around four fifths of them seen just once. The material was PBMCs, obtained around atezolizumab (anti-PD-L1) treatment. These receptors came from a man aged 70-80 years with urothelial cancer.

J is TRBJ2-3 and V is TRBV27; TRBD1 might be the D (6 bases). Between the trimmed V and J ends, which lost 6 bases and 2 bases, there was a span of 12 bases. This CDR3 is 14 amino acids long. The germline V gene encodes CDR1 MNHEY and CDR2 SMNVEV (reference sequence). CDR3 residues: CASRLTGPTDTQYF. The CDR3 DNA reads TGTGCCAGCAGACTTACAGGGCCCACAGATACGCAGTATTTT.

V and J are TRBV15 and TRBJ2-5; D may be TRBD1 (5 bases). Germline CDR1 is LNHNV and CDR2 is YYDKDF (reference sequence). Trimming pared 0 bases from V and 2 bases from J, leaving 10 bases between. The CDR3 is 15 residues long. This CDR3 reads CATSRDQGLQETQYF. The CDR3 DNA is TGTGCCACCAGCAGAGATCAGGGATTGCAAGAGACCCAGTACTTC. Full variable domain (rest looked up from reference TRBV15 and TRBJ2-5): DAMVIQNPRYQVTQFGKPVTLSCSQTLNHNVMYWYQQKSSQAPKLLFHYYDKDFNNEADTPDNFQSRRPNTSFCFLDIRSPGLGDTAMYLCATSRDQGLQETQYFGPGTRLLVL.

The V gene is TRBV19, the J gene TRBJ1-2; the D gene is possibly TRBD1 (6 bases). CDR1 LNHDA and CDR2 SQIVND come from the germline V gene (reference sequence). Trimming removed 1 base at V and 1 base at J, with 16 bases between. CDR3 size: 17 residues. The chain's CDR3 is CASSIAAAGAINYGYTF. CDR3 nucleotide sequence: TGTGCCAGTAGTATAGCGGCCGCAGGGGCAATTAACTATGGCTACACCTTC.

The rearrangement joins TRBV27 to TRBJ1-5; D gene ambiguous. Germline lookup yields CDR1 MNHEY and CDR2 SMNVEV (reference sequence). Deletions cut 6 bases from V and 0 bases from J, with 21 bases between. The CDR3 covers 18 residues. CDR3 DNA: TGTGCCAGCAGCCGTGTTCTTTCAACAGATGATAGCAATCAGCCCCAGCATTTT. This translates into CASSRVLSTDDSNQPQHF.

For this clone: At one of its ends the junction is not consistent with the germline gene, which may arise from a read error. The chain links TRBV7-7 to TRBJ2-2; no clear D. The CDR3 sequence is 14 residues long. CDR1 is SSHAT and CDR2 is FNYEAQ in the germline V gene (reference sequence). The CDR3 protein is CASSLTINTGELFF. DNA for the CDR3: TGTGCTAGCAGCTTAACTATTAACACCGGGGAGCTGTTTTTT.

The V call is TRBV7-9, the J call TRBJ2-7, with D perhaps matching TRBD1 (6 bases). The CDR3 runs to 16 residues. V was pared by 7 bases and J by 1 base, with 20 bases between. In germline, CDR1 is SEHNR, CDR2 FQNEAQ (reference sequence). DNA for the CDR3: TGTGCCAGCACCCCAAGTGAGGACAGAGTTTCCTACGAGCAGTACTTC. Translation gives CASTPSEDRVSYEQYF.

V and J are TRBV28 and TRBJ2-2, with 7 bases that match TRBD1. J lost 6 bases, V lost 3 bases, and 4 bases had no gene match. Looked up from germline, CDR1 is MDHEN and CDR2 is SYDVKM. The CDR3 spans 14 residues. The CDR3 is CASSLVTGAGELFF. The DNA for the CDR3 is TGTGCCAGCAGTTTGGTCACAGGGGCCGGGGAGCTGTTTTTT. The whole variable domain, filled in from reference TRBV28 and TRBJ2-2, reads DVKVTQSSRYLVKRTGEKVFLECVQDMDHENMFWYRQDPGLGLRLIYFSYDVKMKEKGDIPEGYSVSREKKERFSLILESASTNQTSMYLCASSLVTGAGELFFGEGSRLTVL.

The V and J genes are TRBV27 and TRBJ1-2; 7 nucleotides match TRBD1. The J segment lost 1 base and the V segment lost 5 bases, leaving 4 bases of the junction unmatched. Looked up from germline, CDR1 is MNHEY and CDR2 is SMNVEV (reference sequence). CDR3 length equals 14 residues. CDR3 sequence (DNA): TGTGCCAGCAGTCCGACAGGGAATAACTATGGCTACACCTTC. This translates into CASSPTGNNYGYTF.

The V call is TRBV6-1, the J call TRBJ1-5; D is undetermined. The CDR3 runs to 14 residues. Germline values: CDR1 MNHNS, CDR2 SASEGT. Between the trimmed V and J ends, which lost 1 base and 1 base, there was a span of 5 bases. Here the CDR3 reads CASSEGISNQPQHF. CDR3 DNA sequence: TGTGCCAGCAGTGAAGGTATAAGCAATCAGCCCCAGCATTTT.

A few counts support this clone. This chain uses TRBV4-3 with TRBJ2-1; D remains unclear. The ends were cut back, 0 bases at V and 7 bases at J, with 10 bases in the middle. The CDR3 runs 14 residues. Germline CDR1 and CDR2: LGHNA and YSLEER. The CDR3 here is CASSQELERNEQFF. The CDR3 DNA follows: TGCGCCAGCAGCCAAGAACTGGAGAGGAATGAGCAGTTCTTC.

V usage is TRBV5-1 and J usage is TRBJ1-5; D perhaps matches TRBD1 (6 bases). CDR3 size: 15 residues. V shed 0 bases and J shed 5 bases, with 12 bases lying between them. Germline CDR1 SGHRS, CDR2 YFSETQ. This CDR3 reads CASSLDGGRHQPQHF. In DNA form, the CDR3 reads TGCGCCAGCAGCTTGGACGGGGGGCGGCATCAGCCCCAGCATTTT.

V and J are TRBV6-6 and TRBJ2-7; D is unresolved. CDR1 is MNHNY, CDR2 SVGAGI, per germline (reference sequence). The CDR3 covers 13 residues. V gave up 4 bases and J gave up 1 base, with 8 bases separating them. This CDR3 reads CASSFSISYEQYF. In DNA form, the CDR3 reads TGTGCCAGCAGTTTTTCTATTTCCTACGAGCAGTACTTC.

The chain links TRBV4-3 to TRBJ1-1; D remains unclear. CDR1 LGHNA and CDR2 YSLEER come from the germline V gene. This CDR3 is built from 14 residues. V was trimmed by 0 bases and J by 1 base, leaving 6 bases between them. The CDR3, as DNA: TGCGCCAGCAGCCAAGAACCAGGGAACACTGAAGCTTTCTTT. It codes for CASSQEPGNTEAFF.

The chain recombines TRBV6-4 with TRBJ2-2; maybe TRBD1 (6 bases). The CDR3 loop spans 13 amino acids. CDR1 is MRHNA, CDR2 SNTAGT, per germline. The V end was cut by 6 bases, the J end by 6 bases, with 11 bases between. As DNA, the CDR3 is TGTGCCAGCAGCCAGGGGAGTGCCGGGGAGCTGTTTTTT. Its translation: CASSQGSAGELFF.